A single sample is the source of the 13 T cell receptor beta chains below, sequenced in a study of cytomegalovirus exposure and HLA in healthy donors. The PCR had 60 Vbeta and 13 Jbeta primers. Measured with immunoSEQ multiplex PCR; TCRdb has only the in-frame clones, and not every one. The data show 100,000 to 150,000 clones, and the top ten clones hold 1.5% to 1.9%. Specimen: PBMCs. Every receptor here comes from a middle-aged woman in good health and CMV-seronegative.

For the CDR3, the DNA is TGTGCCAGCAGACGGGGACAGCGCTATGGCTACACCTTC. Residues: CASRRGQRYGYTF. This chain links TRBV6-5 with TRBJ1-2; 7 bases map to TRBD1. The CDR3 runs 13 residues. With V trimmed by 6 bases and J by 4 bases, 5 bases remained unmatched. Germline V gives CDR1 MNHEY, CDR2 SVGAGI.

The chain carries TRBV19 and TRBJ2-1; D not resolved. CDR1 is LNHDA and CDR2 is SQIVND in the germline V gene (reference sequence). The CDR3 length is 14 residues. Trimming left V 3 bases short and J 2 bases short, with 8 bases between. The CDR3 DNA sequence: TGTGCCAGTAGTATGGCTAGAACCTACAATGAGCAGTTCTTC. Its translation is CASSMARTYNEQFF.

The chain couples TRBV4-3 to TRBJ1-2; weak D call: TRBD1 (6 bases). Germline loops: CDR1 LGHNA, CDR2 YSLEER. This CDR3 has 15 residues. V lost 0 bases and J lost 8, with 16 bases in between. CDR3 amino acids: CASSQDFLGAEGYTF. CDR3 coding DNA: TGCGCCAGCAGCCAAGATTTTCTGGGGGCGGAAGGCTACACCTTC.

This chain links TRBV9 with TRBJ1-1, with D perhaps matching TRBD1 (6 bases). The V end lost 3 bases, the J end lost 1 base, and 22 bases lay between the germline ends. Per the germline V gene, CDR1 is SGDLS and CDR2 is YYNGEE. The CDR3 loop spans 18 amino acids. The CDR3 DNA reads TGTGCCAGCAGCGGTGGGGAAGGGGGACGGACAGAGAACACTGAAGCTTTCTTT. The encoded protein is CASSGGEGGRTENTEAFF.

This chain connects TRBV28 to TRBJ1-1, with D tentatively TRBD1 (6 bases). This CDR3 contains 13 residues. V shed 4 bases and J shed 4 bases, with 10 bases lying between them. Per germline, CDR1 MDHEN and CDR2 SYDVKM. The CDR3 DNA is TGTGCCAGCAGTTCCGACAGGACCACTGAAGCTTTCTTT. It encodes CASSSDRTTEAFF.

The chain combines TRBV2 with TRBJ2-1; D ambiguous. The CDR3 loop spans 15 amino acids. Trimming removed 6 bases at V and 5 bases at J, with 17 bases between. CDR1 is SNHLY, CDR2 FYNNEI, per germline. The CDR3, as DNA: TGTGCCAGCAGCCAGGATGTGGCTGGTCACAATGAGCAGTTCTTC. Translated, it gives CASSQDVAGHNEQFF.

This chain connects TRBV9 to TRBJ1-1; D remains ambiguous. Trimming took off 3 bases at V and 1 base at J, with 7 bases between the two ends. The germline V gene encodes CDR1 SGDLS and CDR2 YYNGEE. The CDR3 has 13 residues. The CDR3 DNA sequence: TGTGCCAGCAGCGCCCTAGGGAACACTGAAGCTTTCTTT. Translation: CASSALGNTEAFF.

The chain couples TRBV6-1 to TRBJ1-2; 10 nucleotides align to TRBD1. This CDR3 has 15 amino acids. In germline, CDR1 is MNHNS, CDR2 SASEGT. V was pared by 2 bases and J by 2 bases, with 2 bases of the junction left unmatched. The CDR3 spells CASSEPGQGNYGYTF. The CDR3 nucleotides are TGTGCCAGCAGTGAACCGGGACAGGGGAACTATGGCTACACCTTC.

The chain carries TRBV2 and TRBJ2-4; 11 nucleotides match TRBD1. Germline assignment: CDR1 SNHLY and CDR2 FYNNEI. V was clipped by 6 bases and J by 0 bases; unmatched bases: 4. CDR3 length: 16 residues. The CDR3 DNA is TGTGCCAGCAGCGGACAGGGGGCAATAGCCAAAAACATTCAGTACTTC. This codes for CASSGQGAIAKNIQYF.

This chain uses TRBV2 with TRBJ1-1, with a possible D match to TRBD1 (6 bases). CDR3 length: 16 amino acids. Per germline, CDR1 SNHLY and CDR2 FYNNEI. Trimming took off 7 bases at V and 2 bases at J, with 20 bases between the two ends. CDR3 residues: CASTLVEGGRNTEAFF. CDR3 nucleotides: TGTGCCAGCACCCTTGTCGAGGGGGGGAGAAACACTGAAGCTTTCTTT.

The CDR3 sequence is CASSPPGLADSTDTQYF. The DNA of the CDR3 is TGTGCCAGCTCACCACCTGGGCTAGCGGATAGCACAGATACGCAGTATTTT. The J gene is TRBJ2-3, the V gene TRBV18; 7 nucleotides match TRBD2. CDR1 is KGHSH and CDR2 is LQKENI in the germline V gene. V dropped 0 bases and J dropped 0; count of bases not matched to a gene: 6. The CDR3 runs to 17 residues.

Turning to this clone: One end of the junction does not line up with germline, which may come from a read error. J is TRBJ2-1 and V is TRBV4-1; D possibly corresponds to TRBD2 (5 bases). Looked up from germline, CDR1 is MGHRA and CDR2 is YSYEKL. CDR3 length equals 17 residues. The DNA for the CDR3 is TGCGCCAGCAGCCAAGCGGAGGACCTTTCCTCCTACAATGGGCAGTTCTTC. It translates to CASSQAEDLSSYNGQFF.

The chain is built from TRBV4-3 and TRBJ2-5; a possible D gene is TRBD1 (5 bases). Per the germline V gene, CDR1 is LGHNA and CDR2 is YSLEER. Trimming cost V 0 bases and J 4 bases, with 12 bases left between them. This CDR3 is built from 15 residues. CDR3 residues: CASSQEDTTGETQYF. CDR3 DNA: TGCGCCAGCAGCCAAGAGGACACGACGGGAGAGACCCAGTACTTC.